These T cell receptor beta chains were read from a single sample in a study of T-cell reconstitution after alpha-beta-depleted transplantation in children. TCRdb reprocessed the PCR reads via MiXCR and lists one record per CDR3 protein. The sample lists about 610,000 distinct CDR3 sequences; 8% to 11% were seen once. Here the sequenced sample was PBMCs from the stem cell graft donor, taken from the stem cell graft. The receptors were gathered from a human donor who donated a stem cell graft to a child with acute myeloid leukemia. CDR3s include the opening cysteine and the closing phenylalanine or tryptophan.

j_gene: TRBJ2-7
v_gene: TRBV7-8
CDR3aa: CASSLWQGNEQYF

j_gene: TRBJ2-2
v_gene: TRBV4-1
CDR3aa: CASSPRLGAGSLNTGELFF

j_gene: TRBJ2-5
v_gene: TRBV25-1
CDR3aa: CASSDGGHKTLEETQYF

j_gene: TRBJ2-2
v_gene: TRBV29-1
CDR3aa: CSVEGGTDSVTNTGELFF

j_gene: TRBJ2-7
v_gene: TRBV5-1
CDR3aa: CASSPAGETYEQYF

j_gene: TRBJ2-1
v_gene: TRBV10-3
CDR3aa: CAISEKGGTYNEQFF

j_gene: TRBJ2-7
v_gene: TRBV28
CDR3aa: CASRQGLKNEQYF

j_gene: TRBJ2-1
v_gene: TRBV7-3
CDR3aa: CASSTLAGVHNEQFF

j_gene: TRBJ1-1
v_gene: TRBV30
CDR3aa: CAWSVWGSEAFF

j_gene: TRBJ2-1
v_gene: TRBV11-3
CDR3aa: CASSRGPLNVNDEQFF

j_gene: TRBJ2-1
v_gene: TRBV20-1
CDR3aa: CSARASDSSYNEQFF

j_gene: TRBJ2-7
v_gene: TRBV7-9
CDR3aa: CASSLEAGQAYEQYF

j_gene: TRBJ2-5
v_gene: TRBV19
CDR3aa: CASSIEAGGSQETQYF

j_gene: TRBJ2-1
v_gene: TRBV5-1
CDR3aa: CASSLGTTSYNEQFF

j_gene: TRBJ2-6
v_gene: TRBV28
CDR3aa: CASSLPSRTATHSGANVLTF

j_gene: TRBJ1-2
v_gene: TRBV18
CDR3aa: CASSPPGQNYGYTF

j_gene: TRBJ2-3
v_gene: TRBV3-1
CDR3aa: CASSPAGMSTDTQYF

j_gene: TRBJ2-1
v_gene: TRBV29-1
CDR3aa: CSVPWASGSYNEQFF

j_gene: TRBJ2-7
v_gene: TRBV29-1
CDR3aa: CSPLKGQKITYEQYF

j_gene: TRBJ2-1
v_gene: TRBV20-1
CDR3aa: CSATTPRGLFNEQFF

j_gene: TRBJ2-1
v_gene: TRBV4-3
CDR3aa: CASSQGAGTSAYNEQFF

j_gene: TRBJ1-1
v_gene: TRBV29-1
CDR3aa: CSVRDGEAFF

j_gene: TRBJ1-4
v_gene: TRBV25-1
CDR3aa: CASSEIEWKLFF

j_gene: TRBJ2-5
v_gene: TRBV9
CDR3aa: CASSAPGLAGGGETQYF

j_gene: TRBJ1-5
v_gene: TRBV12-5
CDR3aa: CASGPGGSNQPQHF

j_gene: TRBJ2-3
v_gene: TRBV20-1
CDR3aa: CSAVLAGTDTQYF

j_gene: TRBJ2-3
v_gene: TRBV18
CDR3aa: CASSPPTSDTQYF

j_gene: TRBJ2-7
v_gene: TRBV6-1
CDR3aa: CASSTGNSYEQYF

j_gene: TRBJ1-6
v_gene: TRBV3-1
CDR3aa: CASSQSGGGSSYNSPLHF

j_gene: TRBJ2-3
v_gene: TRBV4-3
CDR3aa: CASSQVLAGSITDTQYF

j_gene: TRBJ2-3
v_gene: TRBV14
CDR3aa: CASSQYREADTQYF

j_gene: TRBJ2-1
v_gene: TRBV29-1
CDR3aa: CSVDRAGNEQFF

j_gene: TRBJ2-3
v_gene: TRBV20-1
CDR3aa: CSAGLGRGSTDTQYF

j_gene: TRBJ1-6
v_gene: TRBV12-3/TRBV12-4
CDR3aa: CASRSGTTLYNSPLHF

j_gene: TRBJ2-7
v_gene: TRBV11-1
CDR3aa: CASSFKLEAGNNQLYEQYF

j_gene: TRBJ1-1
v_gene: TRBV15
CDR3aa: CATSSRQGWGTEAFF

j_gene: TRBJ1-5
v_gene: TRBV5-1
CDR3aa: CASSSGPGDQPQHF

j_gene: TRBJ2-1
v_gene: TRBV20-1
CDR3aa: CSASDGPNEQFF

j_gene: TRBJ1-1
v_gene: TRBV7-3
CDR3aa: CASSSQGSEAFF

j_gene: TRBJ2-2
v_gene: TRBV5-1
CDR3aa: CASSSISGRAGTGELFF

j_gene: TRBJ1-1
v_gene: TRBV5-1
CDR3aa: CASSLAGTATEAFF

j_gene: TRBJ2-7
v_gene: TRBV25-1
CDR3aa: CASSEWSGGTYEQYF

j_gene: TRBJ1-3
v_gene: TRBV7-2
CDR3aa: CAGQSPTMESGNTIYF

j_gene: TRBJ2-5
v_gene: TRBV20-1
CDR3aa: CSARGPSGGSYTQYF

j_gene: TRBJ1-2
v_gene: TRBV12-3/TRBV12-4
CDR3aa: CASSLGELNPTF

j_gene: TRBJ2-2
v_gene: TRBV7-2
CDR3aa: CASSFPLKGGNTGELFF

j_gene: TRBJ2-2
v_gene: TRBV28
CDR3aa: CASSYWGTNTGELFF

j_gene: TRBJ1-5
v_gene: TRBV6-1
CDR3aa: CASSEEGGNQPQHF

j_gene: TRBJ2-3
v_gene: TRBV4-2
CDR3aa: CASSQGVSGSSSTDTQYF

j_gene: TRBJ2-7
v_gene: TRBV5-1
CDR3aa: CASSTGVGLVSDEQYF

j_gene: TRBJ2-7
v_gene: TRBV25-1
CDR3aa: CARILAADSYEQYF

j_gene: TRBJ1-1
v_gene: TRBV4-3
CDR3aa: CASSQDGLGTEAFF